Listed below are T cell receptor beta chains from one sample, sequenced in a study of OX40 agonist ivuxolimab in advanced cancers. TCRdb keeps only in-frame clones here, not all; method: immunoSEQ multiplex PCR. The top ten hold 7.5% to 10% of the sample, which has 35,000 to 40,000 clones, 65% to 80% seen once. This specimen consisted of CD4+ or CD8+ T cells sorted from blood, obtained in a trial of the OX40 agonist ivuxolimab. Every receptor here comes from an adult with an advanced solid tumor such as melanoma, head and neck, liver or kidney cancer. Both conserved end residues are part of each CDR3. The order of the fields is D gene, V gene, clone size, J gene, CDR3 protein, CDR3 DNA. The D gene is left open where the match is weak. Only some rows state a clone size, as once, few, many or a class for expanded clones.

d_gene: -; v_gene: TRBV2; abundance: few; j_gene: TRBJ1-6; CDR3aa: CASARTDKNSPLHF; CDR3nt: TGTGCCAGCGCTAGGACAGACAAGAATTCACCCCTCCACTTT
d_gene: -; v_gene: TRBV29-1; abundance: -; j_gene: TRBJ2-5; CDR3aa: CSALGGPQETQYF; CDR3nt: TGCAGCGCTTTAGGCGGCCCCCAAGAGACCCAGTACTTC
d_gene: -; v_gene: TRBV2; abundance: -; j_gene: TRBJ2-4; CDR3aa: CASSEVKLAKNIQYF; CDR3nt: TGTGCCAGCAGTGAAGTAAAATTGGCCAAAAACATTCAGTACTTC
d_gene: -; v_gene: TRBV19; abundance: -; j_gene: TRBJ1-2; CDR3aa: CASGGQEDYGYTF; CDR3nt: TGTGCCAGTGGGGGCCAGGAGGACTATGGCTACACCTTC
d_gene: -; v_gene: TRBV7-9; abundance: medium-sized; j_gene: TRBJ2-7; CDR3aa: CASSRIVGGIYEQYF; CDR3nt: TGTGCCAGCAGCCGGATTGTGGGCGGGATCTACGAGCAGTACTTC
d_gene: TRBD1; v_gene: TRBV5-1; abundance: -; j_gene: TRBJ2-7; CDR3aa: CASSLGGQGIHEQYF; CDR3nt: TGCGCCAGCAGCTTGGGGGGACAGGGGATTCACGAGCAGTACTTC
d_gene: TRBD1; v_gene: TRBV2; abundance: -; j_gene: TRBJ1-5; CDR3aa: CASSMFKGARQPQHF; CDR3nt: TGTGCCAGCAGTATGTTTAAGGGGGCGAGGCAGCCCCAGCATTTT
d_gene: TRBD1; v_gene: TRBV10-3; abundance: -; j_gene: TRBJ2-7; CDR3aa: CAISDRGRGEQYF; CDR3nt: TGTGCCATCAGTGACAGGGGGCGCGGTGAGCAGTACTTC
d_gene: -; v_gene: TRBV6-6; abundance: -; j_gene: TRBJ2-3; CDR3aa: CASSLELADTQYF; CDR3nt: TGTGCCAGCAGTCTCGAATTGGCGGATACGCAGTATTTT
d_gene: TRBD1; v_gene: TRBV6-6; abundance: -; j_gene: TRBJ2-2; CDR3aa: CASSPTYRGDTGELFF; CDR3nt: TGTGCCAGCAGTCCCACTTACAGGGGGGACACCGGGGAGCTGTTTTTT
d_gene: TRBD2; v_gene: TRBV5-5; abundance: -; j_gene: TRBJ2-1; CDR3aa: CASRPGTSGRNEQFF; CDR3nt: TGTGCCAGCAGACCGGGGACTAGCGGGCGCAATGAGCAGTTCTTC
d_gene: -; v_gene: TRBV11-2; abundance: few; j_gene: TRBJ2-3; CDR3aa: CASSPNTDTQYF; CDR3nt: TGTGCCAGCAGCCCCAACACAGATACGCAGTATTTT
d_gene: TRBD2; v_gene: TRBV14; abundance: -; j_gene: TRBJ2-1; CDR3aa: CASSLFGEGIENEQFF; CDR3nt: TGTGCCAGCAGCCTATTCGGGGAGGGGATTGAAAATGAGCAGTTCTTC
d_gene: -; v_gene: TRBV10-1; abundance: medium-sized; j_gene: TRBJ2-7; CDR3aa: CASSGGYQEQYF; CDR3nt: TGCGCCAGCAGTGGGGGTTACCAGGAGCAGTACTTC
d_gene: -; v_gene: TRBV5-4; abundance: -; j_gene: TRBJ2-5; CDR3aa: CASSWSGQETQYF; CDR3nt: TGTGCCAGCAGCTGGAGCGGTCAAGAGACCCAGTACTTC
d_gene: -; v_gene: TRBV2; abundance: -; j_gene: TRBJ1-1; CDR3aa: CASSHYTGRGAFF; CDR3nt: TGTGCCAGCAGTCATTACACAGGGAGGGGAGCTTTCTTT
d_gene: TRBD2; v_gene: TRBV30; abundance: -; j_gene: TRBJ2-1; CDR3aa: CACHTPGLAGGEFF; CDR3nt: TGTGCCTGTCATACTCCGGGACTAGCGGGGGGGGAGTTCTTC
d_gene: -; v_gene: TRBV28; abundance: -; j_gene: TRBJ1-6; CDR3aa: CASSFPPLGSLHF; CDR3nt: TGTGCCAGCAGTTTCCCCCCCCTGGGGTCCCTCCACTTT
d_gene: -; v_gene: TRBV5-6; abundance: -; j_gene: TRBJ2-2; CDR3aa: CASSFGRTGELFF; CDR3nt: TGTGCCAGCAGCTTTGGGCGGACTGGGGAGCTGTTTTTT
d_gene: -; v_gene: TRBV28; abundance: few; j_gene: TRBJ2-6; CDR3aa: CASSPPYSGSNSGANVLTF; CDR3nt: TGTGCCAGCAGTCCACCTTATTCCGGGTCCAACTCTGGGGCCAACGTCCTGACTTTC
d_gene: -; v_gene: TRBV7-9; abundance: -; j_gene: TRBJ1-1; CDR3aa: CASSLVGNTEAFF; CDR3nt: TGTGCCAGCAGCTTAGTAGGGAACACTGAAGCTTTCTTT
d_gene: -; v_gene: TRBV25-1; abundance: few; j_gene: TRBJ2-7; CDR3aa: CASHSTESYEQYF; CDR3nt: TGTGCCAGCCACAGCACGGAATCCTACGAGCAGTACTTC